These 23 T cell receptor beta chains share one sample of origin, sequenced in a study of T cells in Graves' hyperthyroidism and ophthalmopathy. Amplification yielded TCR beta CDR3 regions, with RNA transcripts as the source. HTBI primers were the set used in a first-round RT-PCR of the TCR CDR3. In TCRdb, the multiplex PCR reads were re-called with MiXCR into one record per CDR3 protein. The sample lists more than 350,000 distinct CDR3 sequences, about 15% occurring once. The sequenced sample consisted of blood. These receptors were collected from a woman aged 25 to 45 with Graves' hyperthyroidism.

This clonotype has ten or more counts. The V and J genes are TRBV20-1 and TRBJ1-1, with TRBD1 matching 8 bases. Germline V lookup: CDR1 DFQATT, CDR2 SNEGSKA (reference sequence). The CDR3 totals 17 residues. The J segment lost 1 base and the V segment lost 3 bases, leaving 13 bases of the junction unmatched. CDR3: CSASMGQAYFRNTEAFF. The CDR3 nucleotides are TGCAGTGCTAGTATGGGACAGGCCTATTTTCGGAACACTGAAGCTTTCTTT.

Comments on this clonotype: The germline gene is not matched at one end of the junction; a read error may be the cause. V gene TRBV19 combines with J gene TRBJ1-5, with 7 bases identical to TRBD1. The germline V gene encodes CDR1 LNHDA and CDR2 SQIVND (reference sequence). This CDR3 spans 14 amino acids. In DNA, the CDR3 is TGTGCCAGTAGTATCTGGGACAGCAATCAGCTCCAGCATTTT. Protein: CASSIWDSNQLQHF.

CDR3 bases: TGTGCCAGCAGCGACAGGGATTCGAGGGCCAATCAGCCCCAGCATTTT. As protein: CASSDRDSRANQPQHF. The chain has TRBV12-3 or TRBV12-4 and TRBJ1-5; 7 bases are shared with TRBD1. The CDR3 runs 16 residues. With 6 bases clipped from V and 3 bases from J, the junction kept 11 bases outside the gene matches.

This sequence joins TRBV5-1 and TRBJ2-1; D might be TRBD1 or TRBD2, each matching 6 bases. V was trimmed by 5 bases and J by 4 bases, leaving 16 bases between them. The CDR3 totals 15 residues. The germline V gene encodes CDR1 SGHRS and CDR2 YFSETQ. The CDR3 sequence: CASSGGSGAYNEQFF. CDR3 in DNA: TGCGCCAGCAGTGGGGGGTCAGGGGCATACAATGAGCAGTTCTTC.

There are a few counts of this clonotype. CDR3 sequence: CASSDSKAASNQPQHF. The CDR3 coding sequence is TGTGCCAGCAGTGACTCCAAGGCTGCTAGCAATCAGCCCCAGCATTTT. The chain has TRBV6-4 and TRBJ1-5, with D unresolved. V lost 0 bases and J lost 0, with 9 bases in between. CDR1 MRHNA and CDR2 SNTAGT come from the germline V gene. This CDR3 has 16 amino acids.

This clonotype was found a few times. The CDR3, as DNA: TGTGCCAGCAGCTTAGATGCCCGTCCGACAAATGGCTACACCTTC. Translation gives CASSLDARPTNGYTF. This chain uses TRBV11-2 with TRBJ1-2; D unclear. Germline V gene lookup returns CDR1 SGHAT and CDR2 FQNNGV. The CDR3 contains 15 residues. V gave up 0 bases and J gave up 6 bases, with 14 bases separating them.

This clonotype was observed many times. The chain links TRBV7-3 to TRBJ2-1; 12 bases agree with TRBD2. The CDR3 consists of 14 residues. Germline trimming cut 3 bases from V and 8 bases from J; bases unmatched to any gene: 2. CDR1 is SGHTA, CDR2 FQGTGA, per germline. CDR3 region: CASSLTSGSDEQFF. DNA for the CDR3: TGTGCCAGCAGCTTGACTAGCGGGAGCGATGAGCAGTTCTTC.

This clonotype was seen a handful of times. The J gene is TRBJ2-1, the V gene TRBV24-1; 10 bases agree with TRBD1. The trim removed 5 bases at V and 7 bases at J, leaving 13 bases unmatched. CDR3 length equals 17 residues. Germline loops: CDR1 KGHDR, CDR2 SFDVKD. The CDR3: CATSATLRDRGRNEQFF. CDR3 bases: TGTGCCACCAGTGCCACCCTCCGGGACAGGGGTAGGAATGAGCAGTTCTTC.

This clonotype was seen repeatedly, ten times or more. This sequence joins TRBV20-1 and TRBJ2-3, with 10 bases aligning to TRBD2. The V and J ends lost 2 bases and 3 bases, in that order; junction bases with no gene match: 8. Germline V gene data show CDR1 as DFQATT and CDR2 as SNEGSKA (reference sequence). The CDR3 runs 16 residues. CDR3: CSARLAGASITDTQYF. The DNA of the CDR3 is TGCAGTGCTAGACTAGCGGGAGCTAGTATTACAGATACGCAGTATTTT.

This clonotype has a handful of counts. The V call is TRBV30, the J call TRBJ1-1; D call uncertain. There are 11 residues in the CDR3. V lost 5 bases and J 4 bases, leaving 8 bases between the germline ends. Germline V lookup: CDR1 GTSNPN, CDR2 SVGIG (reference sequence). The CDR3 reads CAWGLGTEAFF. DNA for the CDR3: TGTGCCTGGGGCCTTGGCACTGAAGCTTTCTTT.

This clonotype was recorded at least ten times. The J gene is TRBJ2-1, the V gene TRBV20-1; D is undetermined. Trimming left V 0 bases short and J 6 bases short, with 9 bases between. Per germline, CDR1 DFQATT and CDR2 SNEGSKA (reference sequence). CDR3 length: 13 residues. For the CDR3, the DNA is TGCAGTGCTAGAGAGAACTATTCCAATGAGCAGTTCTTC. Protein: CSARENYSNEQFF.

This clonotype was seen many times. The chain joins TRBV2 to TRBJ1-1, with a possible D match to TRBD1 (6 bases). The CDR3 is made up of 13 amino acids. Trimming left V 8 bases short and J 5 bases short, with 15 bases between. Germline V gene data show CDR1 as SNHLY and CDR2 as FYNNEI. For the CDR3, the DNA is TGTGCCAGCGAATCACAGGGCCGTACTGAAGCTTTCTTT. Protein sequence: CASESQGRTEAFF. The entire variable domain, with the rest obtained from reference TRBV2 and TRBJ1-1, is as follows: EPEVTQTPSHQVTQMGQEVILRCVPISNHLYFYWYRQILGQKVEFLVSFYNNEISEKSEIFDDQFSVERPDGSNFTLKIRSTKLEDSAMYFCASESQGRTEAFFGQGTRLTVV.

This clonotype was counted ten times or more. The DNA for the CDR3 is TGCGCCAGCAGCTTGGACAGCTACACTGAAGCTTTCTTT. This gives the protein CASSLDSYTEAFF. The gene calls are TRBV5-1 and TRBJ1-1; no definite D call. The CDR3 totals 13 residues. Deletions cut 0 bases from V and 3 bases from J, with 6 bases between. Germline assignment: CDR1 SGHRS and CDR2 YFSETQ.

The J gene is TRBJ1-6, the V gene TRBV30, with D perhaps TRBD1 (5 bases). Germline V lookup: CDR1 GTSNPN, CDR2 SVGIG (reference sequence). V was cut by 5 bases and J by 10 bases, with 12 bases left in between. The CDR3 extends over 12 amino acids. This CDR3 is CAWGGRRSPLHF. The CDR3 DNA reads as TGTGCCTGGGGGGGAAGGCGGTCACCCCTCCACTTT. The variable domain in full, with the rest retrieved from reference TRBV30 and TRBJ1-6, is SQTIHQWPATLVQPVGSPLSLECTVEGTSNPNLYWYRQAAGRGLQLLFYSVGIGQISSEVPQNLSASRPQDRQFILSSKKLLLSDSGFYLCAWGGRRSPLHFGNGTRLTVT.

The CDR3 region has the DNA TGTGCCAGCAGCTTCCCTCTAGCGGGAGGGTACAATGAGCAGTTCTTC. Translating gives CASSFPLAGGYNEQFF. The chain recombines TRBV5-8 with TRBJ2-1; 12 bases map to TRBD2. This CDR3 has 16 residues. The germline V gene encodes CDR1 SGHTS and CDR2 YDEGEE. V gave up 2 bases and J gave up 4 bases; unmatched junction bases: 4.

In its sample, this clonotype was seen many times. The chain is built from TRBV11-2 and TRBJ1-1; no clear D gene. V shed 0 bases and J shed 7 bases, with 9 bases lying between them. Germline assignment: CDR1 SGHAT and CDR2 FQNNGV. CDR3 size: 13 residues. The CDR3 sequence: CASSLDLGSEAFF. The CDR3 DNA reads TGTGCCAGCAGCTTAGATCTGGGTAGTGAAGCTTTCTTT.

This clonotype appeared many times. The V gene is TRBV11-2, the J gene TRBJ2-7; D assignment may be TRBD1 or TRBD2 (5 bases each). V lost 3 bases and J 0 bases, leaving 9 bases between the germline ends. This CDR3 comprises 14 residues. Germline loops: CDR1 SGHAT, CDR2 FQNNGV. The CDR3 coding sequence is TGTGCCAGCAGCTTTTACGGGGCCTCCTACGAGCAGTACTTC. The encoded protein is CASSFYGASYEQYF.

This clonotype was found many times. V gene TRBV3-1 combines with J gene TRBJ2-1; weak D call: TRBD2 (7 bases). This CDR3 spans 16 amino acids. Germline assignment: CDR1 LGHDT and CDR2 YNNKEL (reference sequence). Trimming left V 0 bases short and J 7 bases short, with 16 bases between. The CDR3 spells CASSQDPGGLENEQFF. For the CDR3, the DNA is TGTGCCAGCAGCCAAGATCCCGGGGGGCTAGAAAATGAGCAGTTCTTC.

This clonotype was observed at least ten times. V gene TRBV27 combines with J gene TRBJ2-7, with a weak D call TRBD2 (6 bases). The CDR3 spans 17 residues. V was clipped by 5 bases and J by 1 base, with 21 bases between them. CDR1 is MNHEY and CDR2 is SMNVEV in the germline V gene (reference sequence). The CDR3: CASSRAVGLAVSYEQYF. The DNA for the CDR3 is TGTGCCAGCAGTCGGGCTGTAGGTTTAGCGGTATCCTACGAGCAGTACTTC.

This sequence joins TRBV6-2 or TRBV6-3 and TRBJ2-1; D perhaps matches TRBD2 (5 bases). Germline lookup yields CDR1 MNHEY and CDR2 SVGEGT. The CDR3 has 18 amino acids. V was shortened by 5 bases and J by 6 bases, with 26 bases between the two germline ends. The CDR3 sequence is CASSNPSWRVSGRNEQFF. In nucleotides, the CDR3 is TGTGCCAGCAGTAATCCCTCTTGGCGGGTAAGTGGGCGCAATGAGCAGTTCTTC.

The genes are TRBV15 and TRBJ2-5; the match to TRBD2 covers 8 bases. CDR1 and CDR2 (germline): LNHNV, YYDKDF (reference sequence). There are 16 residues in the CDR3. V shed 3 bases, J shed 5 bases, and the junction held 11 bases outside the gene matches. In DNA, the CDR3 is TGTGCCACCAGCAGGGACGCCGGGACTAGTGGCGAGACCCAGTACTTC. This encodes CATSRDAGTSGETQYF.

As for this clonotype: A single base separates this from a much larger clone, so it may be a read error. This chain uses TRBV7-2 with TRBJ2-3; TRBD2 is a possible D gene (6 bases). CDR3 length: 17 residues. Germline CDR1 reads SGHTA; CDR2 reads FQGNSA. This chain's CDR3 is CASGFNRLGVSTDTQYF. Written as DNA, the CDR3 is TGTGCCAGCGGCTTTAACAGACTAGGGGTTAGCACAGATACGCAGTATTTT.

This clonotype showed up many times. The rearrangement joins TRBV7-9 to TRBJ2-2, with 12 nucleotides matching TRBD2. Germline loops: CDR1 SEHNR, CDR2 FQNEAQ (reference sequence). The CDR3 extends over 15 amino acids. V was clipped by 5 bases and J by 7 bases; unmatched bases: 5. CDR3 sequence: CASSRLAGVSGELFF. The CDR3 DNA sequence: TGTGCCAGCAGCCGACTAGCGGGAGTTAGCGGGGAGCTGTTTTTT.